Following are 17 T cell receptor beta chains from one sample sequenced in a study of monozygotic twins with inflammatory bowel disease. Reprocessing the 5' RACE reads, TCRdb reports a single entry for every CDR3 protein and omits DNA. The table for this sample gives 210,000 or so distinct CDR3 sequences. Sequencing was done on a sample of blood. These receptors originate from a human donor with ulcerative colitis or Crohn's disease, or a healthy co-twin of an affected twin (not recorded which).

This chain joins TRBV5-6 and TRBJ2-5. The CDR3 is 12 amino acids. Germline values: CDR1 SGHDT, CDR2 YYEEEE. The CDR3 reads CASSLDGETQYF.

This chain links TRBV5-4 with TRBJ2-2. The germline V gene has CDR1 SGHNT and CDR2 YYREEE (reference sequence). The CDR3 is made up of 13 amino acids. CDR3 region: CALGAANTGELFF.

This chain joins TRBV29-1 and TRBJ2-1. This CDR3 comprises 11 residues. Germline V CDR1 and CDR2: SQVTM, ANQGSEA. The CDR3 here is CSVRSTNEQFF.

The chain couples TRBV11-2 to TRBJ2-2. Germline V gives CDR1 SGHAT, CDR2 FQNNGV. The CDR3 consists of 16 residues. The chain's CDR3 is CASSLGIGVDSGVLFF.

The chain joins TRBV29-1 to TRBJ2-2; TCRdb's assignment of TRBD1 cannot be checked, as there is no DNA. This CDR3 has 14 residues. The germline gives CDR1 SQVTM, CDR2 ANQGSEA. CDR3 protein: CSVGASTNTGELFF.

The CDR3 here is CASSLPRQTQYF. This chain connects TRBV3-1 to TRBJ2-5; absent DNA, TCRdb's TRBD2 call cannot be checked. In germline, CDR1 is LGHDT, CDR2 YNNKEL (reference sequence). This CDR3 region has 12 residues.

The chain has TRBV4-3 and TRBJ2-7; TCRdb calls TRBD2, which cannot be checked without DNA. Germline CDR1 is LGHNA and CDR2 is YSLEER. The CDR3 extends over 15 amino acids. The CDR3 loop is CASSRGTSGNYEQYF.

The chain joins TRBV6-5 to TRBJ1-1; TCRdb's D call of TRBD1 is untestable without DNA. The CDR3 covers 15 residues. The germline V gene has CDR1 MNHEY and CDR2 SVGAGI. The CDR3 sequence: CASSYHRGMNTEAFF.

The V call is TRBV7-2, the J call TRBJ2-3; there is no DNA to check the TCRdb D call of TRBD2. This CDR3 contains 14 residues. Per germline, CDR1 SGHTA and CDR2 FQGNSA. The CDR3: CASSRDSSADTQYF.

The chain is built from TRBV7-8 and TRBJ2-7; without DNA, the TCRdb call of TRBD1 cannot be checked. There are 15 residues in the CDR3. Germline V gene lookup returns CDR1 SGHVS and CDR2 FQNEAQ. The CDR3 sequence: CASSLLGDRAYEQYF.

The rearrangement joins TRBV6-4 to TRBJ2-3. This CDR3 is 11 amino acids long. From germline, CDR1 is MRHNA and CDR2 SNTAGT. The CDR3 protein is CASSAGDTQYF.

The chain couples TRBV11-3 to TRBJ2-1; TCRdb's D call, TRBD1, is unchecked because there is no DNA. The length of the CDR3 is 15 residues. Per the germline V gene, CDR1 is SGHNT and CDR2 is YENEEA. CDR3 in amino acids: CASSLGNGDRAQQFF.

The rearrangement joins TRBV14 to TRBJ2-3. The CDR3 totals 14 residues. CDR1 and CDR2 from the germline V gene are SGHDN and FVKESK. The chain's CDR3 is CASSQEAIQDTQYF.

The rearrangement links TRBV7-9 to TRBJ1-1. Germline V gene lookup returns CDR1 SEHNR and CDR2 FQNEAQ (reference sequence). The CDR3 loop spans 14 amino acids. The CDR3 sequence: CASSFGGGLAEAFF.

This sequence joins TRBV7-2 and TRBJ2-4; TCRdb picks TRBD1, but there is no DNA to check that call. The CDR3 has 13 amino acids. CDR1 and CDR2 from the germline V gene are SGHTA and FQGNSA. The CDR3 here is CASSFDRADIQYF.

The chain is built from TRBV12-3 or TRBV12-4 and TRBJ1-3. The CDR3 runs to 13 residues. The CDR3 reads CASSLAPGNTIYF.

The chain couples TRBV6-2 or TRBV6-3 to TRBJ2-5; TCRdb reports TRBD1, a call that lacks DNA to check it against. The CDR3 runs to 14 residues. From germline, CDR1 is MNHEY and CDR2 SVGEGT. CDR3 in amino acids: CASSGQGLEETQYF.